This T cell receptor beta chain was observed in a study of metastatic and nonmetastatic thyroid tumors. As for the study in general: The comparison covered peripheral blood and tumor or nodule tissue in malignant and benign thyroid patients. Study-wide results and limits: Within blood and tumor, benign nodules reportedly had significantly lower TCR beta diversity than malignant thyroid tumors did.

Until they underwent thyroid surgery, no patient had received any treatment. Per the original methods: Construction of a distant-metastasis classifier for papillary thyroid cancer relied on CDR3 differences across clinicopathological groups. TCRdb re-called the PCR reads via MiXCR. It is TCRdb's table, rather than the study itself, that gives the V and J calls and clone size. The sample has more than 70,000 clones; approximately 9% are singletons. The CDR3 contains 15 residues. Germline V CDR1 and CDR2: SGHAT, FQNNGV. With V trimmed by 5 bases and J by 4 bases, 10 bases remained unmatched. This clone has only a few counts. Its antigen is unidentified.

The genes are TRBV11-2 and TRBJ1-2; 7 bases fit TRBD1. The source is a female donor with papillary thyroid cancer or a benign thyroid nodule (not recorded which). Some clones in this sample may be carry-over from other donors' samples. The specimen was blood. The CDR3 DNA reads TGTGCCAGCAGCGGAGGGACAGACCCAACCTATGGCTACACCTTC. It encodes CASSGGTDPTYGYTF.